This T cell receptor (beta chain) comes out of a study of blood T cell repertoires in COVID-19. Losses at the gene ends were 6 bases for V and 2 bases for J; bases not matched to a gene: 8. This CDR3 contains 15 residues. Germline assignment: CDR1 MNHEY and CDR2 SMNVEV (reference sequence). Repertoires were generated with immunoSEQ multiplex PCR, while TCRdb's copy carries only in-frame clones and drops some. The data hold about 190,000 clones, with around 85% observed a single time. Sequenced material: peripheral blood. This sequence joins TRBV27 and TRBJ1-1, with TRBD1 matching 8 bases. The TCR was taken from an elderly man with COVID-19, enrolled during active disease. CDR3 nucleotides: TGTGCCAGCAGACGATTGGACAGGGATAACACTGAAGCTTTCTTT. Its protein product is CASRRLDRDNTEAFF.